A selection of T cell receptor beta chains follows, all from one sample in a study of OX40 agonist ivuxolimab in advanced cancers. TCRdb's table, derived via immunoSEQ multiplex PCR, lists solely in-frame clones and lacks some. Among 53,000 or so clones listed, about 88% were seen once. Sequenced material: CD4+ or CD8+ T cells sorted from blood, taken in a trial of the OX40 agonist ivuxolimab. The receptors stem from an adult with an advanced solid tumor such as melanoma, head and neck, liver or kidney cancer. Both conserved end residues are part of each CDR3. Fields, in order: CDR3 protein, CDR3 DNA, clone size, D gene, J gene, V gene. The D gene is left open where the match is weak. Rows may omit the clone size; those that give it use once, few, many or a size class.

cdr3_aa: CASRPGPEDTQYF
cdr3_nt: TGTGCCAGCAGGCCGGGCCCAGAGGATACGCAGTATTTT
clone_size: NA
d_call: NA
j_call: TRBJ2-3
v_call: TRBV2

cdr3_aa: CASSSKRHSGANTGELFF
cdr3_nt: TGTGCCAGCAGCTCGAAGAGACACAGTGGTGCGAACACCGGGGAGCTGTTTTTT
clone_size: once
d_call: NA
j_call: TRBJ2-2
v_call: TRBV7-2

cdr3_aa: CAWSDGTGAREQYF
cdr3_nt: TGTGCCTGGAGTGACGGGACAGGGGCTCGCGAGCAGTACTTC
clone_size: NA
d_call: TRBD1
j_call: TRBJ2-7
v_call: TRBV30

cdr3_aa: CASSYDSLGHNEQFF
cdr3_nt: TGTGCCAGCAGTTACGACTCGCTGGGCCACAATGAGCAGTTCTTC
clone_size: NA
d_call: NA
j_call: TRBJ2-1
v_call: TRBV6-5

cdr3_aa: CASKTGETEAFF
cdr3_nt: TGTGCCAGTAAGACAGGGGAAACTGAAGCTTTCTTT
clone_size: NA
d_call: TRBD1
j_call: TRBJ1-1
v_call: TRBV19

cdr3_aa: CASSPWTEHSNQPQHF
cdr3_nt: TGTGCCAGCAGTCCCTGGACAGAACATAGCAATCAGCCCCAGCATTTT
clone_size: NA
d_call: NA
j_call: TRBJ1-5
v_call: TRBV6-4

cdr3_aa: CATSSPGREGSYEQYF
cdr3_nt: TGTGCCACCAGCTCACCAGGGAGGGAAGGATCCTACGAGCAGTACTTC
clone_size: NA
d_call: TRBD2
j_call: TRBJ2-7
v_call: TRBV15

cdr3_aa: CASGQPGLAVSSYNEQFF
cdr3_nt: TGTGCTAGTGGCCAACCCGGACTAGCGGTGAGCTCCTACAATGAGCAGTTCTTC
clone_size: NA
d_call: TRBD2
j_call: TRBJ2-1
v_call: TRBV12-5

cdr3_aa: CATSVQGGSTEAFF
cdr3_nt: TGTGCCACATCCGTGCAGGGCGGTAGCACTGAAGCTTTCTTT
clone_size: NA
d_call: NA
j_call: TRBJ1-1
v_call: TRBV19

cdr3_aa: CSASRDYEQYF
cdr3_nt: TGCAGTGCTAGCAGGGACTACGAGCAGTACTTC
clone_size: NA
d_call: NA
j_call: TRBJ2-7
v_call: TRBV20-1

cdr3_aa: CASSPQERRGVQYF
cdr3_nt: TGTGCCAGCAGCCCCCAGGAACGGAGGGGAGTGCAGTACTTC
clone_size: NA
d_call: NA
j_call: TRBJ2-7
v_call: TRBV9

cdr3_aa: CASSLAADTQYF
cdr3_nt: TGTGCCAGCAGCTTGGCTGCAGATACGCAGTATTTT
clone_size: NA
d_call: NA
j_call: TRBJ2-3
v_call: TRBV5-4

cdr3_aa: CASTLTSENIQYF
cdr3_nt: TGTGCCAGCACCCTGACTAGCGAAAACATTCAGTACTTC
clone_size: NA
d_call: TRBD2
j_call: TRBJ2-4
v_call: TRBV28

cdr3_aa: CASRIIAGAHNEKLFF
cdr3_nt: TGTGCCAGTAGGATCATAGCGGGGGCGCATAATGAAAAACTGTTTTTT
clone_size: NA
d_call: NA
j_call: TRBJ1-4
v_call: TRBV19

cdr3_aa: CASSFGTSGRAADTQYF
cdr3_nt: TGCGCCAGCAGCTTCGGGACTAGCGGGAGGGCGGCAGATACGCAGTATTTT
clone_size: NA
d_call: TRBD2
j_call: TRBJ2-3
v_call: TRBV5-1

cdr3_aa: CASVFGGGTDTQYF
cdr3_nt: TGTGCCAGCGTTTTTGGCGGAGGCACAGATACGCAGTATTTT
clone_size: NA
d_call: NA
j_call: TRBJ2-3
v_call: TRBV6-1

cdr3_aa: CASSLGGLVTGELFF
cdr3_nt: TGTGCCAGCAGCTTGGGGGGGCTGGTCACCGGGGAGCTGTTTTTT
clone_size: once
d_call: NA
j_call: TRBJ2-2
v_call: TRBV5-6

cdr3_aa: CASSLDISTYEQYF
cdr3_nt: TGTGCCAGCAGCTTAGATATTTCAACCTACGAGCAGTACTTC
clone_size: NA
d_call: NA
j_call: TRBJ2-7
v_call: TRBV11-2

cdr3_aa: CASSLGSYNEQFF
cdr3_nt: TGTGCCAGCAGCTTAGGCAGCTACAATGAGCAGTTCTTC
clone_size: NA
d_call: NA
j_call: TRBJ2-1
v_call: TRBV7-3

cdr3_aa: CASSLARGSGNTIYF
cdr3_nt: TGTGCCAGCAGCTTGGCCCGGGGATCTGGAAACACCATATATTTT
clone_size: NA
d_call: NA
j_call: TRBJ1-3
v_call: TRBV7-2

cdr3_aa: CASSSLGEGAYEQYF
cdr3_nt: TGTGCCAGCTCATCTCTAGGAGAGGGGGCTTACGAGCAGTACTTC
clone_size: NA
d_call: TRBD1
j_call: TRBJ2-7
v_call: TRBV27

cdr3_aa: CASSPGPGWAEAFF
cdr3_nt: TGTGCCAGCAGCCCGGGACCGGGTTGGGCTGAAGCTTTCTTT
clone_size: NA
d_call: NA
j_call: TRBJ1-1
v_call: TRBV7-3

cdr3_aa: CASSLRSHEQYF
cdr3_nt: TGTGCCAGCAGTTTAAGGTCCCACGAGCAGTACTTC
clone_size: NA
d_call: NA
j_call: TRBJ2-7
v_call: TRBV28

cdr3_aa: CAISGGSLNEQYF
cdr3_nt: TGTGCCATCAGTGGCGGGAGTCTAAACGAGCAGTACTTC
clone_size: NA
d_call: TRBD2
j_call: TRBJ2-7
v_call: TRBV10-3

cdr3_aa: CASSTGHLTQPQHF
cdr3_nt: TGTGCCAGCAGCACGGGACATCTGACCCAGCCCCAGCATTTT
clone_size: NA
d_call: NA
j_call: TRBJ1-5
v_call: TRBV5-6

cdr3_aa: CASSLTRGTGTGEQYF
cdr3_nt: TGTGCCAGCAGCCTCACAAGGGGGACAGGAACTGGGGAGCAGTACTTC
clone_size: NA
d_call: TRBD1
j_call: TRBJ2-7
v_call: TRBV28

cdr3_aa: CAWSRTENTEAFF
cdr3_nt: TGTGCCTGGAGCCGGACCGAGAACACTGAAGCTTTCTTT
clone_size: few
d_call: NA
j_call: TRBJ1-1
v_call: TRBV30

cdr3_aa: CATSRDGPGGVNYGYTF
cdr3_nt: TGTGCCACCAGCAGAGATGGCCCAGGGGGAGTTAACTATGGCTACACCTTC
clone_size: NA
d_call: TRBD1
j_call: TRBJ1-2
v_call: TRBV15

cdr3_aa: CASSLSGNTQYF
cdr3_nt: TGTGCCAGCAGCTTGTCGGGAAATACGCAGTATTTT
clone_size: few
d_call: NA
j_call: TRBJ2-3
v_call: TRBV5-4

cdr3_aa: CASSQTTGGSYGYTF
cdr3_nt: TGTGCCAGCAGCCAAACGACAGGGGGAAGCTATGGCTACACCTTC
clone_size: NA
d_call: TRBD1
j_call: TRBJ1-2
v_call: TRBV14

cdr3_aa: CASKPYRATNEKLFF
cdr3_nt: TGTGCCAGCAAGCCGTACAGGGCAACTAATGAAAAACTGTTTTTT
clone_size: NA
d_call: NA
j_call: TRBJ1-4
v_call: TRBV27

cdr3_aa: CASSYSLGLYEQYF
cdr3_nt: TGTGCCAGCAGTTACTCGCTAGGACTCTACGAGCAGTACTTC
clone_size: NA
d_call: NA
j_call: TRBJ2-7
v_call: TRBV6-6

cdr3_aa: CSDSTGSGNTIYF
cdr3_nt: TGCAGCGATTCGACAGGGTCTGGAAACACCATATATTTT
clone_size: NA
d_call: TRBD1
j_call: TRBJ1-3
v_call: TRBV29-1

cdr3_aa: CASSLVTGAGSEAGELFF
cdr3_nt: TGTGCCAGCAGCTTAGTGACAGGGGCCGGGAGTGAGGCCGGGGAGCTGTTTTTT
clone_size: NA
d_call: TRBD1
j_call: TRBJ2-2
v_call: TRBV11-2

cdr3_aa: CASSFSSGGGTEAFF
cdr3_nt: TGTGCCAGCAGTTTCTCGTCCGGAGGAGGCACTGAAGCTTTCTTT
clone_size: NA
d_call: NA
j_call: TRBJ1-1
v_call: TRBV27

cdr3_aa: CASSSGQGSTGTEAFF
cdr3_nt: TGTGCCAGCAGTTCGGGACAGGGATCGACGGGGACTGAAGCTTTCTTT
clone_size: NA
d_call: TRBD1
j_call: TRBJ1-1
v_call: TRBV28

cdr3_aa: CASSRDRTDTQYF
cdr3_nt: TGTGCCAGCTCACGAGATAGAACAGATACGCAGTATTTT
clone_size: NA
d_call: NA
j_call: TRBJ2-3
v_call: TRBV18

cdr3_aa: CASNKRGKAGDTIYF
cdr3_nt: TGTGCCAGCAACAAAAGGGGCAAAGCGGGGGACACCATATATTTT
clone_size: few
d_call: NA
j_call: TRBJ1-3
v_call: TRBV2

cdr3_aa: CASSLGTGEVYDYGYTF
cdr3_nt: TGTGCCAGCAGCCTCGGGACAGGGGAGGTCTACGACTATGGCTACACCTTC
clone_size: NA
d_call: TRBD1
j_call: TRBJ1-2
v_call: TRBV11-2

cdr3_aa: CASSEAPSVGNQPQHF
cdr3_nt: TGTGCCAGCAGTGAAGCACCGTCCGTTGGCAATCAGCCCCAGCATTTT
clone_size: once
d_call: NA
j_call: TRBJ1-5
v_call: TRBV2

cdr3_aa: CASSQDYRANQPQHF
cdr3_nt: TGCGCCAGCAGCCAAGATTACAGGGCCAATCAGCCCCAGCATTTT
clone_size: NA
d_call: NA
j_call: TRBJ1-5
v_call: TRBV4-1

cdr3_aa: CAISESDSGGLNTGELFF
cdr3_nt: TGTGCCATCAGTGAGTCAGATAGCGGGGGACTGAACACCGGGGAGCTGTTTTTT
clone_size: NA
d_call: TRBD2
j_call: TRBJ2-2
v_call: TRBV10-3

cdr3_aa: CACSVGGNNQPQHF
cdr3_nt: TGTGCCTGCTCCGTCGGTGGGAACAATCAGCCCCAGCATTTT
clone_size: few
d_call: NA
j_call: TRBJ1-5
v_call: TRBV30